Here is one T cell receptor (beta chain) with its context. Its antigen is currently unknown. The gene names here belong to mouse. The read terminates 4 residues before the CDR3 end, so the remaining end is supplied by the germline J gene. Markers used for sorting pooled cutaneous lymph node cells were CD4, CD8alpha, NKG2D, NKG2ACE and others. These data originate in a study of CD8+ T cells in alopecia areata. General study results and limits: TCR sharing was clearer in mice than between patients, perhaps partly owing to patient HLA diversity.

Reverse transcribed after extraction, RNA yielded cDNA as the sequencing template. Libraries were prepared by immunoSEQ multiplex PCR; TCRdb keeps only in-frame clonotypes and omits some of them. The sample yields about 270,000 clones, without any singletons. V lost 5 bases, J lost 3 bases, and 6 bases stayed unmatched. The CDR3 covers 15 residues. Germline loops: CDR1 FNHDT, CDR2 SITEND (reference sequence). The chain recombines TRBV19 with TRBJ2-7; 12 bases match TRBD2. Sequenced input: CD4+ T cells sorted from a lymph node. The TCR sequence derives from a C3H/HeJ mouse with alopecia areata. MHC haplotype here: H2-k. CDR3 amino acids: CASSPGTGGNYEQYF. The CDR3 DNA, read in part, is TGTGCCAGCAGCCCCGGGACTGGGGGGAACTAT.